The clone carrying this TCR beta chain occurred once. What it binds is unknown. This CDR3 is built from 16 residues. Germline assignment: CDR1 MNHEY and CDR2 SMNVEV (reference sequence). V lost 4 bases, J lost 5 bases, and 18 bases lay in between. Assay: immunoSEQ multiplex PCR; the TCRdb copy retains only in-frame clones and omits some. The top ten clones hold roughly 22% of a sample with around 38,000 clones, 70% to 80% of them seen once. The data are from a study of PD-1 blockade in mismatch repair-deficient tumors. On the study more broadly: Patients had over ten mismatch repair-deficient cancer types and were previously treated and progressing. General study findings and limits: Tumor-resident clones, often undetectable pretreatment in blood, expanded then contracted after pembrolizumab.

Mismatch repair deficiency was confirmed in all patients, by PCR or immunohistochemistry. A few pembrolizumab responders had their TCRs sequenced. The source is an adult with mismatch repair-deficient cancer. The sequencing here drew on peripheral blood, taken 4 weeks after starting pembrolizumab. This rearrangement joins TRBV27 to TRBJ1-5; D is ambiguous. This CDR3 is CASSSKATLSDQPQHF. DNA of the CDR3: TGTGCCAGCAGTTCAAAGGCGACCCTCTCGGATCAGCCCCAGCATTTT.